This T cell receptor (beta chain) was recovered during a study of T-cell reconstitution after alpha-beta-depleted transplantation in children. Study-level findings and limits: Hyperexpanded clones declined; after one year, newly produced T cells mostly supplied diversity.

Unique molecular identifiers featured in how the TCRbeta library was prepared. TCRdb passed the PCR reads through MiXCR, listing each CDR3 protein once. The sample includes about 470,000 distinct CDR3 sequences, around 46% of them seen just once. A word on this clonotype: Its target is unknown.

V shed 3 bases, J shed 2 bases, and the junction held 3 bases outside the gene matches. Germline V gene lookup returns CDR1 SGHTA and CDR2 FQGNSA. The CDR3 has 15 amino acids. The material was PBMCs, obtained before TCRalphabeta/CD19-depleted stem cell transplant. This sequence originates from a girl aged 2 to 9 with aplastic anemia, due to receive a stem cell transplant. The chain employs TRBV7-2 and TRBJ2-3, with 9 bases that match TRBD1. CDR3 DNA sequence: TGTGCCAGCAGCTTCGGGACAGGGTCCACAGATACGCAGTATTTT. Its protein is CASSFGTGSTDTQYF.